These T cell receptor beta chains were read from a single sample in a study of shared T cell receptors in the human thymus. Data came from immunoSEQ multiplex PCR; TCRdb stores just in-frame clones and leaves some out. The sample includes roughly 68,000 clones, about 95% of them seen just once. The sample taken for sequencing was thymocytes. The source of these receptors is a human donor. The CDR3 runs from the conserved cysteine through the conserved F or W. D genes are given only for firm matches. Only some rows state a clone size, as once, few, many or a class for expanded clones.

TGTGCCAGCGAACAGAACAGGGCCTTTAATGAAAAACTGTTTTTT	CASEQNRAFNEKLFF	TRBV6-1	-	once	TRBJ1-4
TGTGCCAGCAGTCCGGGACAGGCGTCCGGGGCCAACGTCCTGACTTTC	CASSPGQASGANVLTF	TRBV28	TRBD1	-	TRBJ2-6
TGCGCCAGCAGCCTGGCGCGGATCAGCACAGATACGCAGTATTTT	CASSLARISTDTQYF	TRBV5-1	-	-	TRBJ2-3
TGTGCCACCAGCAGAGAGGGGATACAGGGGGCGAACACCGGGGAGCTGTTTTTT	CATSREGIQGANTGELFF	TRBV15	TRBD1	-	TRBJ2-2
TGTGCCAGCAGCTTAGCCCGAGTACAGGGTGAGAAAGAGACCCAGTACTTC	CASSLARVQGEKETQYF	TRBV7-2	-	-	TRBJ2-5
TGTGCCAGCAGCTTAGGAGGTATCCAATACGAGCAGTACTTC	CASSLGGIQYEQYF	TRBV7-9	-	-	TRBJ2-7
TGTGCCAGCAGCTTGAGCCTAGCGGGGGGCCCGAGCACCGGGGAGCTGTTTTTT	CASSLSLAGGPSTGELFF	TRBV5-6	TRBD2	-	TRBJ2-2
TGCGCCAGCAGCCAAGATGCATGGGAAGAGTTGGAGAACACCATATATTTT	CASSQDAWEELENTIYF	TRBV4-3	-	-	TRBJ1-3
TGCGCCAGCAGTAAGCGCTCCTATAATTCACCCCTCCACTTT	CASSKRSYNSPLHF	TRBV10-1	-	-	TRBJ1-6
TGTGCCTGGGGACAGAGCCAACCCTATAGCAATCAGCCCCAGCATTTT	CAWGQSQPYSNQPQHF	TRBV30	-	-	TRBJ1-5
TGCGCCAGCAGTGGCGGGGTACGCCATGGCCACGAGCAGTACTTC	CASSGGVRHGHEQYF	TRBV4-1	-	-	TRBJ2-7
TGTGCCAGCAGTTTATGCCCGGGACAGACCTTTAATGAGCAGTTCTTC	CASSLCPGQTFNEQFF	TRBV27	TRBD1	-	TRBJ2-1
TGTGCCAGCAGCCGGCGGTTAGGCGCTGAAGCTTTCTTT	CASSRRLGAEAFF	TRBV6-4	-	-	TRBJ1-1
TGTGCCAGCAGCTTTGACAGGGACTACGAGCAGTACTTC	CASSFDRDYEQYF	TRBV5-4	TRBD1	-	TRBJ2-7
TGCGCCAGCAGCCGAGCGCAGGACACAGGCTACACCTTC	CASSRAQDTGYTF	TRBV4-1	-	-	TRBJ1-2
TGCGCCAGCAGCCAACGGGCTGGCACTGAAGCTTTCTTT	CASSQRAGTEAFF	TRBV4-1	-	-	TRBJ1-1
TGCGCCAGCAACAACGGGACTTACGGAAACACCATATATTTT	CASNNGTYGNTIYF	TRBV10-2	-	-	TRBJ1-3
TGTGCCAGCAGCTTATTGTCCCACGGCAATGAGCAGTTCTTC	CASSLLSHGNEQFF	TRBV13	-	-	TRBJ2-1
TGTGCCAGCTCACCAGGACAGGGTCCCAATCAGCCCCAGCATTTT	CASSPGQGPNQPQHF	TRBV18	TRBD1	-	TRBJ1-5
TGTGCCAGCAGCTTATGGGGTCTCCCCTCGAACACCGGGGAGCTGTTTTTT	CASSLWGLPSNTGELFF	TRBV7-9	-	-	TRBJ2-2
TGTGCCAGCAGTTTTGTGGGGAATTCACCCCTCCACTTT	CASSFVGNSPLHF	TRBV28	-	-	TRBJ1-6
TGTGCCAGCAGCTATTACACTGAAGCTTTCTTT	CASSYYTEAFF	TRBV11-2	-	-	TRBJ1-1
TGTGCCAGCAGCTCCAGGACCCAGGACGGCTCCTACGAGCAGTACTTC	CASSSRTQDGSYEQYF	TRBV7-2	-	-	TRBJ2-7
TGTGCCAGCAGCCATCGACCCTTAACCGGGGAGCTGTTTTTT	CASSHRPLTGELFF	TRBV6-4	-	-	TRBJ2-2
TGCGCCAGCAGCCAAATAGTGGGACTACCCACCTACGAGCAGTACTTC	CASSQIVGLPTYEQYF	TRBV4-1	TRBD2	-	TRBJ2-7